These 10 T cell receptor beta chains share one sample of origin, sequenced in a study of blood T cells in healthy people across ages. Combining a sample-barcoded 5' primer with a J-beta primer mix, a second PCR ran for roughly 7 to 12 cycles. TCRdb reanalysed the 5' RACE reads using MiXCR and keeps one entry per CDR3 protein. This table has around 800,000 distinct CDR3 sequences, around 45% appearing once. What was sequenced was blood. The receptors come from a man aged 80 or over in good health.

The rearrangement uses TRBV4-2 and TRBJ1-1; no firm D call. The germline V and J ends were trimmed by 3 bases and 2 bases, with 19 bases remaining between them. The CDR3 totals 17 residues. Germline V gives CDR1 LGHNA, CDR2 YNFKEQ. CDR3 nucleotide sequence: TGTGCCAGCAGCCACCCCGAGGGCCCGGGGATCAACACTGAAGCTTTCTTT. Residues: CASSHPEGPGINTEAFF.

This clonotype was counted a few times. J is TRBJ1-5 and V is TRBV7-2; D ambiguous. Germline assignment: CDR1 SGHTA and CDR2 FQGNSA. V lost 5 bases and J 4 bases, leaving 9 bases between the germline ends. This CDR3 has 13 residues. The CDR3 loop is CASSPYKNQPQHF. CDR3 in DNA: TGTGCCAGCAGCCCCTACAAGAATCAGCCCCAGCATTTT.

J is TRBJ2-1 and V is TRBV6-5, with D possibly being TRBD1 (5 bases). V was cut by 6 bases and J by 13 bases, with 22 bases left in between. The CDR3 contains 14 residues. Germline V lookup: CDR1 MNHEY, CDR2 SVGAGI. The CDR3 spells CASSPGWGQETQFF. The CDR3 DNA reads TGTGCCAGCAGCCCTGGGTGGGGCCAAGAGACCCAGTTCTTC.

This clonotype was counted a few times. The J gene is TRBJ2-1, the V gene TRBV7-8, with D uncertain. Trimming removed 5 bases at V and 5 bases at J, with 10 bases between. The CDR3 spans 13 residues. Germline assignment: CDR1 SGHVS and CDR2 FQNEAQ. In DNA, the CDR3 is TGTGCCAGCAGCCATTCAAGGGACAATGAGCAGTTCTTC. It codes for CASSHSRDNEQFF.

The rearrangement joins TRBV5-1 to TRBJ2-4; 11 bases line up with TRBD1. The DNA end is more similar to TRBJ2-7, so the J call may be wrong. CDR3 length: 14 amino acids. CDR1 is SGHRS and CDR2 is YFSETQ in the germline V gene. CDR3 bases: TGCGCCAGCAGCCGGGACAGGGGGTCCGACGAGCAGTACTTC. It encodes CASSRDRGSDEQYF.

The V gene is TRBV5-1, the J gene TRBJ2-3; D uncertain. CDR3 length equals 12 residues. Germline loops: CDR1 SGHRS, CDR2 YFSETQ. V lost 0 bases, J lost 5 bases, and 4 bases lay in between. As DNA, the CDR3 is TGCGCCAGCAGCTTGGCCGAAGATACGCAGTATTTT. As protein: CASSLAEDTQYF.

The V gene is TRBV2, the J gene TRBJ2-7, with a weak D call TRBD2 (6 bases). With 3 bases removed from V and 4 bases from J, the gap between germline ends came to 19 bases. Germline CDR1 reads SNHLY; CDR2 reads FYNNEI. The CDR3 contains 16 residues. The CDR3 loop is CASSDSSSGGGYEQYF. The CDR3 nucleotides are TGTGCCAGCAGTGATAGTAGTAGCGGAGGAGGATACGAGCAGTACTTC.

In regard to this clonotype: Compared with germline, one end of the junction differs, possibly owing to a read error. The chain uses TRBV7-7 and TRBJ2-5, with 10 bases matching TRBD2. Germline V CDR1 and CDR2: SSHAT, FNYEAQ (reference sequence). The CDR3 sequence is 16 residues long. CDR3 loop: CASSMRLAGTGETQYF. CDR3 nucleotides: TGTGCTAGCAGCATGAGACTAGCGGGTACGGGAGAGACCCAGTACTTC.

V usage is TRBV15 and J usage is TRBJ2-2, with D maybe TRBD2 (6 bases). Germline lookup yields CDR1 LNHNV and CDR2 YYDKDF (reference sequence). Trimming cost V 0 bases and J 8 bases, with 10 bases left between them. This CDR3 has 14 residues. The CDR3 is CATSRDSGRGELFF. The CDR3 region has the DNA TGTGCCACCAGCAGAGACTCGGGGAGGGGGGAGCTGTTTTTT.

The chain is built from TRBV20-1 and TRBJ2-5; 8 bases align to TRBD1. The tail of the sequence fits TRBJ2-7 better, so the J call may be wrong. The CDR3 spans 15 residues. Germline V CDR1 and CDR2: DFQATT, SNEGSKA (reference sequence). The CDR3 DNA follows: TGCAGTGCTAGAGATTCAGGGGGCCGTACCTACGAGCAGTACTTC. This codes for CSARDSGGRTYEQYF.